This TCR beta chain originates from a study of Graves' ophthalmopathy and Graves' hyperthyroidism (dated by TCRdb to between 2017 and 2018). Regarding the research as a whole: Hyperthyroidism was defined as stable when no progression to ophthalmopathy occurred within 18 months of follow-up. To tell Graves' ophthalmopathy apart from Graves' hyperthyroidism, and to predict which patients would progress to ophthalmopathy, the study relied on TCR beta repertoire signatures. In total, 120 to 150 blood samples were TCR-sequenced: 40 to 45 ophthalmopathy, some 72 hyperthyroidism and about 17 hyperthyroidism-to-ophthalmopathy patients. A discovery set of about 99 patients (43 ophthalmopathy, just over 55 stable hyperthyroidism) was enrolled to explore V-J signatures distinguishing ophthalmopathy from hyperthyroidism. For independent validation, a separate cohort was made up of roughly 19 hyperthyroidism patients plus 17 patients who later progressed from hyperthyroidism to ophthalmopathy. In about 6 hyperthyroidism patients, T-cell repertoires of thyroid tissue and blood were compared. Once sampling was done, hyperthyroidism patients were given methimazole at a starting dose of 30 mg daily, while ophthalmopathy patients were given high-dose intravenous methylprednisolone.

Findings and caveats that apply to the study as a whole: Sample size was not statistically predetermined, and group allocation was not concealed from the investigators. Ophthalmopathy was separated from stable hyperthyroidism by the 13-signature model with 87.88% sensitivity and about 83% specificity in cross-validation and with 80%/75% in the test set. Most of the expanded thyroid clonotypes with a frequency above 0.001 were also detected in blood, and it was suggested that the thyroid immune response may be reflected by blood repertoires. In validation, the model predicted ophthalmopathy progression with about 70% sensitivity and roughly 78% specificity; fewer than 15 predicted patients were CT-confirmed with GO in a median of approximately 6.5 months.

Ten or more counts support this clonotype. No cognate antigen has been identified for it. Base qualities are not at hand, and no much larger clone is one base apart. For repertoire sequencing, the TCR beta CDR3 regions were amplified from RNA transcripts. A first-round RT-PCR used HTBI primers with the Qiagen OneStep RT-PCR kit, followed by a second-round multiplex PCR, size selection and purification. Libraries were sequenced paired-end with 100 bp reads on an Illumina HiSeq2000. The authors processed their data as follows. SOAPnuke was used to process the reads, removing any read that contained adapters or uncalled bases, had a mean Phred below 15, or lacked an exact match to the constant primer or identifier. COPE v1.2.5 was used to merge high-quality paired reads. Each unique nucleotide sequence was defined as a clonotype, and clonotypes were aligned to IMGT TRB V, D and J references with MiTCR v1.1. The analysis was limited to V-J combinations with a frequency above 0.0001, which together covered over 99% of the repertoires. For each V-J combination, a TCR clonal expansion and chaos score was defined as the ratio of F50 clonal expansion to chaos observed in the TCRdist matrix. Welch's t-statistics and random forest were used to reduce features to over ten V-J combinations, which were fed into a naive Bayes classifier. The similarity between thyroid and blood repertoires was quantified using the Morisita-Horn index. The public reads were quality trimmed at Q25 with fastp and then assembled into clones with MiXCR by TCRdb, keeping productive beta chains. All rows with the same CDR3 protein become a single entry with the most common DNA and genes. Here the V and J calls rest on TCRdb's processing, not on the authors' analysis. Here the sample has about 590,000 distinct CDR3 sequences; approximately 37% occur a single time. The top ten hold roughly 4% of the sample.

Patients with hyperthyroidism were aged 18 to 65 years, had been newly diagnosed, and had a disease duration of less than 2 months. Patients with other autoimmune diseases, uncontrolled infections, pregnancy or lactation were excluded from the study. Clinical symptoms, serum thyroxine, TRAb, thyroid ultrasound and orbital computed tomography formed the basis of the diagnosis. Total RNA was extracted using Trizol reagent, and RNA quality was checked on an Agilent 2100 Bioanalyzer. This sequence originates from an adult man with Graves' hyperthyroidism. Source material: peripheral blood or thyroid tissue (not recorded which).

The DNA sequence is given as TGCAGCGTTAGAGTGGGATCTGTGAGTCGGGGCTACACCTTC. It translates as CSVRVGSVSRGYTF. The rearrangement combines TRBV29-1 with TRBJ1-2; the D gene remains uncertain. The germline V gene supplies CDR1 SQVTM and CDR2 ANQGSEA. From the cysteine up to the phenylalanine, the CDR3 has a length of 14 residues. Solely the CDR3 DNA is kept, with 42 bases framed from the first base. Between the V and J ends, shortened by 5 bases and 8 bases respectively, the junction contains 21 bases.